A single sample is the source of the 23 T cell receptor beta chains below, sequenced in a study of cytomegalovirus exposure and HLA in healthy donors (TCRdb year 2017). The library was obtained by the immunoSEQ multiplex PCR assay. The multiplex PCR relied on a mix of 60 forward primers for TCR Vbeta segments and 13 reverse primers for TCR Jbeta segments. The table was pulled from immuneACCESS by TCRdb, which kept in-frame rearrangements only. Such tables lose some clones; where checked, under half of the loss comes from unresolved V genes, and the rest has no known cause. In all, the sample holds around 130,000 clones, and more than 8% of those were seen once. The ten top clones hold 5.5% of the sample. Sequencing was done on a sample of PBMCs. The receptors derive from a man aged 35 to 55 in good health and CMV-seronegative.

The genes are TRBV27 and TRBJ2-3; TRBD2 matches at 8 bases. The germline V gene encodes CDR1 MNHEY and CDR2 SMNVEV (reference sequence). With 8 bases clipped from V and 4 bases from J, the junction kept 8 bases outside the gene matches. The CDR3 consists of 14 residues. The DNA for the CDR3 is TGTGCCAGCGGCACTAGACTAGCGTCAGATACGCAGTATTTT. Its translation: CASGTRLASDTQYF.

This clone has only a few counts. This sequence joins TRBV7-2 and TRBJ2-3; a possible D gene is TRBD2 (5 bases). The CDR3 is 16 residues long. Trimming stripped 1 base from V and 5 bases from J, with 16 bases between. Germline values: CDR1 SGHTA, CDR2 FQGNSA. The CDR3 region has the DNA TGTGCCAGCAGCTTAGGAGCGGCGCGGGCAAGAGATACGCAGTATTTT. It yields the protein CASSLGAARARDTQYF.

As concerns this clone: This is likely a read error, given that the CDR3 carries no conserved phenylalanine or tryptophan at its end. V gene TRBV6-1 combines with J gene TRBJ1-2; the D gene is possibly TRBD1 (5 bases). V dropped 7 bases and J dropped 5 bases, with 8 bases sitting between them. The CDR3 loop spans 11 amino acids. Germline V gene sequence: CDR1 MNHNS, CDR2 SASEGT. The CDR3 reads CASKAGYGYTV. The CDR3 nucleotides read TGTGCCAGCAAGGCAGGGTATGGCTACACCGTC.

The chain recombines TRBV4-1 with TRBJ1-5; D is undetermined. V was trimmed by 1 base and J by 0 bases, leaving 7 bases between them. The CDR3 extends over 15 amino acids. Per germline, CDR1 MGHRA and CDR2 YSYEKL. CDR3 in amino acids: CASSQGEPSNQPQHF. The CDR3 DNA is TGCGCCAGCAGCCAAGGGGAGCCTAGCAATCAGCCCCAGCATTTT.

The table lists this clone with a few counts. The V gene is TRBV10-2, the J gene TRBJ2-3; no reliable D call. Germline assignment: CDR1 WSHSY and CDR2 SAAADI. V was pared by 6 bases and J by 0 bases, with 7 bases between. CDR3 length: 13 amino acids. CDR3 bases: TGCGCCAGCAGGGGCCCGAGCACAGATACGCAGTATTTT. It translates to CASRGPSTDTQYF.

The CDR3 protein is CASSLSGGTRETQYF. In nucleotides, the CDR3 is TGTGCCAGCAGCCTCAGCGGGGGGACCCGGGAGACCCAGTACTTC. V usage is TRBV13 and J usage is TRBJ2-5, with 9 bases identical to TRBD2. The junction had 9 bases not matched to a gene; V was cut back by 5 bases and J by 5 bases. The CDR3 is 15 amino acids. The germline V gene has CDR1 PRHDT and CDR2 FYEKMQ (reference sequence).

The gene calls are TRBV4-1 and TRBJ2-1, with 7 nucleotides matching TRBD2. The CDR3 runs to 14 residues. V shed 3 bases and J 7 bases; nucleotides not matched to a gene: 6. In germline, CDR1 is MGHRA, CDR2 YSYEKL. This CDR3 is CASSQRSGDNEQFF. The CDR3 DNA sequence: TGCGCCAGCAGCCAGCGGAGCGGGGATAATGAGCAGTTCTTC.

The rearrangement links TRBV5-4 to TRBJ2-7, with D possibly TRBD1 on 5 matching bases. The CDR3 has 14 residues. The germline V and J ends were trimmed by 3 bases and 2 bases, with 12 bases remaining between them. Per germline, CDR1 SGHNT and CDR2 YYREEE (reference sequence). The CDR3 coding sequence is TGTGCCAGCAGCTGGACGATAGGGGCCTACGAGCAGTACTTC. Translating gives CASSWTIGAYEQYF.

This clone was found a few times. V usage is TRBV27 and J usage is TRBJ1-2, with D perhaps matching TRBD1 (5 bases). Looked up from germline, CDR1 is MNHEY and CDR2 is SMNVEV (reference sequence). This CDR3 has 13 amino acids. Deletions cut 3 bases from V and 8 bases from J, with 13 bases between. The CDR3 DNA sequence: TGTGCCAGCAGTTTCTTCCCAGGGCACGGCTACACCTTC. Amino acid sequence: CASSFFPGHGYTF.

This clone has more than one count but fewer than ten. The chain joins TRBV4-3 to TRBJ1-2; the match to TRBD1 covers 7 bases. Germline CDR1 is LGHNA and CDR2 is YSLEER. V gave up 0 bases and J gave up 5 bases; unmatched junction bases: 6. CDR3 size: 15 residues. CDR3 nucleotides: TGCGCCAGCAGCCAAGACCCGCCAGGGGGTTATGGCTACACCTTC. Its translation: CASSQDPPGGYGYTF.

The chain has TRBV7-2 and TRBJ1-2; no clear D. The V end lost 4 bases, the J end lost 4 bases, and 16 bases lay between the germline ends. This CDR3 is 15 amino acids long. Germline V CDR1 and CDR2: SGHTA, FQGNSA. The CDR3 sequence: CASSSGFLIPYGYTF. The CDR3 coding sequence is TGTGCCAGCAGCTCGGGGTTTTTGATCCCCTATGGCTACACCTTC.

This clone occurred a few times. CDR3 sequence: CASSDRGDNTGELFF. As DNA, the CDR3 is TGTGCCAGCAGTGACAGGGGGGACAACACCGGGGAGCTGTTTTTT. This chain connects TRBV6-1 to TRBJ2-2; D may be TRBD1 (7 bases). V lost 3 bases and J lost 2, with 10 bases in between. The CDR3 covers 15 residues. The germline V gene encodes CDR1 MNHNS and CDR2 SASEGT.

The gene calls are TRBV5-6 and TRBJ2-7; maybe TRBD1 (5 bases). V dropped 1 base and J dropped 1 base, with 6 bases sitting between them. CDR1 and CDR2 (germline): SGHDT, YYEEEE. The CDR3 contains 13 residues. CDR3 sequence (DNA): TGTGCCAGCAGCTTGAGGGGTTCCTACGAGCAGTACTTC. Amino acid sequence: CASSLRGSYEQYF. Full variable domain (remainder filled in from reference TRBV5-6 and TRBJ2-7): DAGVTQSPTHLIKTRGQQVTLRCSPKSGHDTVSWYQQALGQGPQFIFQYYEEEERQRGNFPDRFSGHQFPNYSSELNVNALLLGDSALYLCASSLRGSYEQYFGPGTRLTVT.

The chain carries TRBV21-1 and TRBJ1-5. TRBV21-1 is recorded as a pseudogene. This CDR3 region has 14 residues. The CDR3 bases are TGTGCCAGCAGCAAATTGAACCTAAATCAGCCCCAGCATTTT. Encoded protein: CASSKLNLNQPQHF.

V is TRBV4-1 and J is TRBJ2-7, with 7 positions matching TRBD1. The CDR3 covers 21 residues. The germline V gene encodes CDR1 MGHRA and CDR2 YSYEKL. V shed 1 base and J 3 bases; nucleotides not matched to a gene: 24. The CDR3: CASSQASAKQKLGTVNYEQYF. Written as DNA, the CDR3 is TGCGCCAGCAGCCAAGCTTCGGCCAAACAAAAACTAGGGACAGTAAACTACGAGCAGTACTTC.

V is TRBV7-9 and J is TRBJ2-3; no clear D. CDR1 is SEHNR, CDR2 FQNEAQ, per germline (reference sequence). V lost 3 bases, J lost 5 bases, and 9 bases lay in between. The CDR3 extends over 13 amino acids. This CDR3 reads CASSFAALDTQYF. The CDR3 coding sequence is TGTGCCAGCAGCTTCGCAGCGTTAGATACGCAGTATTTT.

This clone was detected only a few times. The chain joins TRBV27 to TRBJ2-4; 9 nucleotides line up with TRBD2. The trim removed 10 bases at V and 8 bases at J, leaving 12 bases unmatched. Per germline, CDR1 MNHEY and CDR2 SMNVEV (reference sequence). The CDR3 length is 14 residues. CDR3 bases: TGTGCCACCAGGGGCGGGGGGGCCCTGGACATTCAGTACTTC. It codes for CATRGGGALDIQYF.

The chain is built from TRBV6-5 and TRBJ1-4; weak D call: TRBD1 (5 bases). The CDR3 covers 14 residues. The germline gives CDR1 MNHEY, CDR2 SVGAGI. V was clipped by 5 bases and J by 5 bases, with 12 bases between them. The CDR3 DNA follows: TGTGCCAGCAGTCTGCAGGGAGGAAATGAAAAACTGTTTTTT. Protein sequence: CASSLQGGNEKLFF.

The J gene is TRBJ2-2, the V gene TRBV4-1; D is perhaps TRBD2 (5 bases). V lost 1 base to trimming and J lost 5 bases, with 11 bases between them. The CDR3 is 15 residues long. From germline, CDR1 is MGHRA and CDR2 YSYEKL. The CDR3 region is CASSQAAGGTGELFF. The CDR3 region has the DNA TGCGCCAGCAGCCAAGCCGCGGGTGGTACCGGGGAGCTGTTTTTT.

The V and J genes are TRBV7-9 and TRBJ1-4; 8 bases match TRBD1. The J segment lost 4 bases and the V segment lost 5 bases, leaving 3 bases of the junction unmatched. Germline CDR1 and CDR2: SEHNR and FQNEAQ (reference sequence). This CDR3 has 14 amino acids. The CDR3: CASSPGQDNEKLFF. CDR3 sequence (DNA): TGTGCCAGCAGCCCGGGACAGGATAATGAAAAACTGTTTTTT.

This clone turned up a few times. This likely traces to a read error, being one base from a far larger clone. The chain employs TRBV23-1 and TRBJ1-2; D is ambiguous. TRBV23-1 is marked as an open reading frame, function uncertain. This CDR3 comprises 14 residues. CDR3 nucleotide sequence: TGCGCCAGAAGTCAATCGGTAGTTGCGGGTGGCTACACCTTC. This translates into CARSQSVVAGGYTF.

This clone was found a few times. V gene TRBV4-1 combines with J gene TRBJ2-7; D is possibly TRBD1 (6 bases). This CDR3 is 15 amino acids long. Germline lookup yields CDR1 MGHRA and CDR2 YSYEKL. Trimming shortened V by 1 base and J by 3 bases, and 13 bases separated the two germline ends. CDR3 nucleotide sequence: TGCGCCAGCAGCCAAGTTCACCTGGACAGCTACGAGCAGTACTTC. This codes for CASSQVHLDSYEQYF.

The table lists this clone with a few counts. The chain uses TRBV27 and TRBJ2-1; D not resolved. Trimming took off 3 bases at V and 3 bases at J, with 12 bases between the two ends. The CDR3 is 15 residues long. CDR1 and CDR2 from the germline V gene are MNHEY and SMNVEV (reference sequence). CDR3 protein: CASSFINRVYNEQFF. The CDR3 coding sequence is TGTGCCAGCAGTTTTATTAACCGGGTCTACAATGAGCAGTTCTTC.